Listed below are T cell receptor beta chains from one sample, sequenced in a study of blood T cell repertoires in COVID-19. Sequencing used immunoSEQ multiplex PCR; TCRdb keeps in-frame clones, though not all of them. In the table there are 250,000 to 300,000 clones, under 90% of which are singletons. Material for sequencing was PBMCs or T cells enriched from blood (not recorded which). The origin of the receptors is a man younger than 35 who had recovered from COVID-19. Each CDR3 is given with its conserved first and last residue. A D gene is named only where the DNA matches it firmly. A row's size may be missing; if present it is once, few, many or a size class.

v_gene,j_gene,abundance,d_gene,CDR3aa,CDR3nt
TRBV6-6,TRBJ1-1,once,.,CASRPSGGNTEAFF,TGTGCCAGCAGACCGTCGGGGGGGAACACTGAAGCTTTCTTT
TRBV29-1,TRBJ1-5,.,.,CSVENGGGQPQHF,TGCAGCGTTGAAAATGGGGGGGGTCAGCCCCAGCATTTT
TRBV14,TRBJ1-3,.,.,CASSPGYRRSGNTIYF,TGTGCCAGCAGCCCCGGGTACAGGCGCTCTGGAAACACCATATATTTT
TRBV6-5,TRBJ1-6,once,TRBD1,CASSFDRVNNSPLHF,TGTGCCAGCAGTTTTGACAGGGTGAATAATTCACCCCTCCACTTT
TRBV6-5,TRBJ1-1,.,.,CASSYGLSNTEAFF,TGTGCCAGCAGTTACGGGCTCTCGAACACTGAAGCTTTCTTT
TRBV3-1/TRBV3-2,TRBJ2-5,once,TRBD2,CASSHLGTRRETQYF,TGTGCCAGCAGCCACCTAGGGACTAGGCGAGAGACCCAGTACTTC
TRBV7-9,TRBJ1-3,.,.,CASSFSGEAGNTIYF,TGTGCCAGCAGCTTTTCCGGGGAGGCTGGAAACACCATATATTTT
TRBV12-3/TRBV12-4,TRBJ2-1,few,.,CASSRSTDNEQFF,TGTGCCAGCAGTCGTAGTACGGACAATGAGCAGTTCTTC
TRBV5-4,TRBJ2-3,.,TRBD2,CASSKSGTSGGGGTDTQYF,TGTGCCAGCAGCAAGTCGGGGACTAGCGGAGGGGGGGGCACAGATACGCAGTATTTT
TRBV15,TRBJ2-7,.,.,CATSRDWQGGYEQYF,TGTGCCACCAGCAGAGATTGGCAGGGTGGATACGAGCAGTACTTC
TRBV29-1,TRBJ2-7,.,TRBD2,CSAGSGSYEQYF,TGCAGCGCGGGTAGCGGGAGCTACGAGCAGTACTTC
TRBV4-1,TRBJ1-5,.,.,CASSQGEGRGPQPQHF,TGCGCCAGCAGCCAAGGGGAGGGGAGGGGCCCTCAGCCCCAGCATTTT
TRBV29-1,TRBJ2-5,.,TRBD2,CSVAGTSGGQETQYF,TGCAGCGTGGCTGGGACTAGCGGGGGCCAAGAGACCCAGTACTTC
TRBV27,TRBJ2-7,.,.,CASSAGASYEQYF,TGTGCCAGCAGTGCTGGGGCCTCCTACGAGCAGTACTTC
TRBV14,TRBJ1-2,.,TRBD1,CASSLTGQGAGGYTF,TGTGCCAGCAGCCTGACGGGACAGGGGGCGGGCGGCTACACCTTC
TRBV3-1/TRBV3-2,TRBJ1-4,.,.,CASSPGNSREKLFF,TGTGCCAGCAGCCCAGGGAACTCCCGGGAAAAACTGTTTTTT
TRBV3-1/TRBV3-2,TRBJ2-7,.,TRBD1,CASTGTGTSYEQYF,TGTGCCAGCACCGGGACAGGGACAAGCTACGAGCAGTACTTC
TRBV14,TRBJ2-7,.,.,CASSIWRIPEQYF,TGTGCCAGCAGCATTTGGCGGATCCCCGAGCAGTACTTC
TRBV6-5,TRBJ1-2,.,.,CASSRRNAYGYTF,TGTGCCAGCAGTCGCAGAAACGCCTATGGCTACACCTTC
TRBV19,TRBJ2-2,.,.,CASYGALTGELFF,TGTGCCAGCTATGGGGCGTTAACCGGGGAGCTGTTTTTT
TRBV4-2,TRBJ2-3,.,.,CASSQEVRSTDTQYF,TGTGCCAGCAGCCAAGAAGTCAGGAGCACAGATACGCAGTATTTT
TRBV4-1,TRBJ2-1,.,TRBD2,CASSQDLGRVSFF,TGCGCCAGCAGCCAAGATCTGGGGAGGGTGTCGTTCTTC
TRBV19,TRBJ2-2,.,.,CASSIPGLHTGELFF,TGTGCCAGTAGTATCCCGGGACTCCACACCGGGGAGCTGTTTTTT
TRBV19,TRBJ1-6,.,TRBD1,CASRTGGRSPLHF,TGTGCCAGTAGGACAGGGGGCCGTTCACCCCTCCACTTT
TRBV4-1,TRBJ1-5,.,.,CASSQGGGLGNQPQHF,TGCGCCAGCAGCCAAGGGGGGGGTTTGGGCAATCAGCCCCAGCATTTT
TRBV28,TRBJ1-2,.,TRBD1,CASSLTGGKGYTF,TGTGCCAGCAGTTTAACAGGGGGTAAAGGCTACACCTTC
TRBV19,TRBJ1-6,.,.,CASNPKAGVNSPLHF,TGTGCCAGTAATCCTAAGGCAGGGGTTAATTCACCCCTCCACTTT
TRBV10-3,TRBJ1-6,.,.,CAIRRDGIDSPLHF,TGTGCCATCAGGAGAGACGGGATCGATTCACCCCTCCACTTT
TRBV3-1/TRBV3-2,TRBJ2-5,.,TRBD2,CASSQEGPLAGTQYF,TGTGCCAGCAGCCAAGAAGGGCCTCTAGCGGGGACCCAGTACTTC
TRBV7-9,TRBJ2-7,once,TRBD1,CASSKGQGYNEQYF,TGTGCCAGCAGCAAGGGACAGGGCTACAACGAGCAGTACTTC
TRBV12-5,TRBJ2-5,.,TRBD2,CASGWKTSGEETQYF,TGTGCTAGTGGTTGGAAGACTAGCGGGGAAGAGACCCAGTACTTC
TRBV7-9,TRBJ2-7,.,.,CASSCGPSEQYF,TGTGCCAGCAGCTGCGGGCCCAGCGAGCAGTACTTC
TRBV27,TRBJ2-5,.,TRBD1,CASSLGQGASIELRETQYF,TGTGCCAGCAGTCTGGGACAGGGGGCGAGTATCGAACTTCGGGAGACCCAGTACTTC
TRBV6-5,TRBJ1-2,.,TRBD1,CASTKQGTNYGYTF,TGTGCCAGCACCAAACAGGGGACAAACTATGGCTACACCTTC
TRBV4-1,TRBJ2-1,.,TRBD2,CASSQLHLGLAGDNNEQFF,TGCGCCAGCAGCCAACTTCACCTCGGACTAGCGGGAGATAACAATGAGCAGTTCTTC
TRBV20-1,TRBJ1-6,.,.,CSASSPGSPLHF,TGCAGTGCTAGTTCGCCGGGTTCACCCCTCCACTTT
TRBV5-4,TRBJ2-1,.,TRBD1,CASSFRDRVANEQFF,TGTGCCAGCAGCTTCCGGGACAGGGTCGCGAATGAGCAGTTCTTC
TRBV7-9,TRBJ2-2,.,TRBD2,CASSLGGGSAGELFF,TGTGCCAGCAGCTTAGGCGGGGGGTCGGCCGGGGAGCTGTTTTTT